The next 20 T cell receptor beta chains were all read from a single sample in a study of blood T cell repertoires in COVID-19. TCRdb's copy holds only in-frame clones and misses some; the assay was immunoSEQ multiplex PCR. Counted here are about 480,000 clones, roughly 87% occurring once; the ten biggest clones make up about 0.91%. Sequencing input: peripheral blood. The receptors were sampled from a man between 18 and 35 years old with COVID-19, enrolled during active disease.

CDR3 in DNA: TGTGCCAGTCCGTTGAGGGTACAAAACATTCAGTACTTC. Translation gives CASPLRVQNIQYF. The chain is built from TRBV19 and TRBJ2-4; D may be TRBD2 (5 bases). V was clipped by 8 bases and J by 5 bases, with 13 bases between them. From germline, CDR1 is LNHDA and CDR2 SQIVND (reference sequence). CDR3 length equals 13 residues.

A single count supports this clone. The chain recombines TRBV7-2 with TRBJ2-1; D remains unclear. The ends were cut back, 3 bases at V and 9 bases at J, with 12 bases in the middle. The length of the CDR3 is 13 residues. Germline-derived CDR1 and CDR2 are SGHTA and FQGNSA. As DNA, the CDR3 is TGTGCCAGCAGCTTCTTCGGGTTGGGTGAGCAGTTCTTC. This gives the protein CASSFFGLGEQFF.

Only one count was recorded for this clone. V gene TRBV7-9 combines with J gene TRBJ2-3, with 7 bases matching TRBD1. The V segment lost 3 bases and the J segment 0 bases; nucleotides outside the gene matches: 3. The CDR3 is 15 amino acids. CDR1 and CDR2 from the germline V gene are SEHNR and FQNEAQ (reference sequence). The chain's CDR3 is CASSFRDSSTDTQYF. In DNA, the CDR3 is TGTGCCAGCAGCTTCCGGGACAGTAGCACAGATACGCAGTATTTT.

This rearrangement joins TRBV15 to TRBJ1-2, with D unclear. This CDR3 has 13 amino acids. Trimming took off 5 bases at V and 4 bases at J, with 11 bases between the two ends. Germline lookup yields CDR1 LNHNV and CDR2 YYDKDF (reference sequence). The CDR3 nucleotides read TGTGCCACCAGCCCAAGAGCGTTCTATGGCTACACCTTC. This translates into CATSPRAFYGYTF.

V is TRBV6-5 and J is TRBJ1-3, with 9 bases aligning to TRBD1. Trimming at V came to 6 bases and at J to 3 bases, leaving 6 bases not matched to a gene. Germline V lookup: CDR1 MNHEY, CDR2 SVGAGI. The CDR3 spans 15 residues. The CDR3 loop is CASSQQGAGGNTIYF. The DNA of the CDR3 is TGTGCCAGCAGCCAACAGGGGGCAGGTGGAAACACCATATATTTT.

J is TRBJ2-7 and V is TRBV18; weak D call: TRBD1 (6 bases). Germline V gene lookup returns CDR1 KGHSH and CDR2 LQKENI. The CDR3 contains 13 residues. Trimming took off 6 bases at V and 7 bases at J, with 16 bases between the two ends. The CDR3 DNA reads TGTGCCAGCTCTCCTGACAGGTCTATTGAGCAGTACTTC. Its translation: CASSPDRSIEQYF. The whole variable domain, remainder taken from reference TRBV18 and TRBJ2-7, is NAGVMQNPRHLVRRRGQEARLRCSPMKGHSHVYWYRQLPEEGLKFMVYLQKENIIDESGMPKERFSAEFPKEGPSILRIQQVVRGDSAAYFCASSPDRSIEQYFGPGTRLTVT.

The genes are TRBV27 and TRBJ1-5; the D is unclear. This CDR3 has 15 amino acids. CDR1 and CDR2 from the germline V gene are MNHEY and SMNVEV (reference sequence). Deletions cut 3 bases from V and 4 bases from J, with 13 bases between. Written as DNA, the CDR3 is TGTGCCAGCAGTTTTACCGCACAAGTTAATCAGCCCCAGCATTTT. Its translation is CASSFTAQVNQPQHF.

V gene TRBV11-3 combines with J gene TRBJ2-5; 13 nucleotides agree with TRBD2. CDR1 is SGHNT, CDR2 YENEEA, per germline. Germline trimming cut 3 bases from V and 0 bases from J; bases unmatched to any gene: 13. This CDR3 contains 20 residues. Here the CDR3 reads CASSFPSSRTSGGYQETQYF. Written as DNA, the CDR3 is TGTGCCAGCAGCTTCCCCTCCTCGAGGACTAGCGGGGGCTACCAAGAGACCCAGTACTTC.

This chain uses TRBV28 with TRBJ1-5, with D unresolved. V was shortened by 6 bases and J by 2 bases, with 11 bases between the two germline ends. The CDR3 covers 14 residues. Germline-derived CDR1 and CDR2 are MDHEN and SYDVKM. The CDR3, as DNA: TGTGCCAGCAGCGTGCATCAGGGCAATCAGCCCCAGCATTTT. Encoded protein: CASSVHQGNQPQHF.

The chain links TRBV4-1 to TRBJ2-3; no clear D. The CDR3 is 15 amino acids. Germline V CDR1 and CDR2: MGHRA, YSYEKL. Trimming cost V 4 bases and J 3 bases, with 14 bases left between them. The chain's CDR3 is CASSLTTDPTDTQYF. CDR3 nucleotide sequence: TGCGCCAGCAGCCTGACAACAGACCCTACAGATACGCAGTATTTT.

The J gene is TRBJ2-3, the V gene TRBV2, with TRBD2 identical over 10 bases. Germline values: CDR1 SNHLY, CDR2 FYNNEI. The CDR3 is made up of 15 amino acids. J gave up 2 bases and V 7 bases, and 6 bases lay outside the gene matches. CDR3 sequence (DNA): TGTGCCAGCACTTTAGCGGGAGGCTTCACAGATACGCAGTATTTT. Amino acid sequence: CASTLAGGFTDTQYF.

The rearrangement uses TRBV5-1 and TRBJ1-2; the match to TRBD1 covers 10 bases. Looked up from germline, CDR1 is SGHRS and CDR2 is YFSETQ. J lost 2 bases, V lost 0 bases, and 10 bases had no gene match. CDR3 length: 18 residues. CDR3 sequence (DNA): TGCGCCAGCAGCTTGGGCCGAGTCGGGACAGGGGCGAACTATGGCTACACCTTC. Amino acid sequence: CASSLGRVGTGANYGYTF.

The V call is TRBV21-1, the J call TRBJ2-7; the D call TRBD2 from the table was never checked on the DNA. TRBV21-1 is recorded as a pseudogene. This CDR3 has 15 residues. The CDR3 loop is CASSKGSGSGYEQYF. CDR3 sequence (DNA): TGTGCCAGCAGCAAAGGATCGGGGTCTGGTTACGAGCAGTACTTC.

The chain recombines TRBV4-1 with TRBJ1-2; D gene ambiguous. The germline V gene has CDR1 MGHRA and CDR2 YSYEKL. V gave up 1 base and J gave up 2 bases, with 8 bases separating them. The CDR3 has 14 residues. CDR3 sequence: CASSQVGVNYGYTF. For the CDR3, the DNA is TGCGCCAGCAGCCAAGTGGGCGTCAACTATGGCTACACCTTC.

The rearrangement joins TRBV27 to TRBJ2-1; 8 bases fit TRBD2. Germline V lookup: CDR1 MNHEY, CDR2 SMNVEV (reference sequence). Trimming removed 4 bases from V and 2 bases from J; junction bases left unmatched: 4. The CDR3 contains 15 residues. DNA of the CDR3: TGTGCCAGCAGTTACGCGGGGGGCCCCTACAATGAGCAGTTCTTC. Translation gives CASSYAGGPYNEQFF.

The gene calls are TRBV19 and TRBJ2-7; possibly TRBD1 for D (6 bases). The V and J ends lost 5 bases and 5 bases respectively, with 10 bases between them. This CDR3 has 12 residues. Germline CDR1 reads LNHDA; CDR2 reads SQIVND (reference sequence). The CDR3 protein is CASSAGVNEQYF. Here the CDR3 DNA reads TGTGCCAGTAGTGCAGGGGTCAACGAGCAGTACTTC.

This clone was seen a single time. Different DNA sequences within this sample yield the same CDR3. The CDR3 nucleotides read TGTGCCAGCTCACCGGGTCAGGGAACGTACAATGAGCAGTTCTTC. This encodes CASSPGQGTYNEQFF. This chain connects TRBV18 to TRBJ2-1; D might be TRBD1 (5 bases). CDR1 and CDR2 (germline): KGHSH, LQKENI. V was pared by 3 bases and J by 4 bases, with 13 bases between. This CDR3 spans 15 amino acids. Based on the CDR3 plus reference TRBV18 and TRBJ2-1, the full variable domain is NAGVMQNPRHLVRRRGQEARLRCSPMKGHSHVYWYRQLPEEGLKFMVYLQKENIIDESGMPKERFSAEFPKEGPSILRIQQVVRGDSAAYFCASSPGQGTYNEQFFGPGTRLTVL.

The chain joins TRBV6-4 to TRBJ1-1; the D gene is possibly TRBD1 (6 bases). From germline, CDR1 is MRHNA and CDR2 SNTAGT. The ends were cut back, 6 bases at V and 7 bases at J, with 12 bases in the middle. The CDR3 loop spans 12 amino acids. The DNA of the CDR3 is TGTGCCAGCAGCCCAGGGGTCTGTGAAGCTTTCTTT. Its translation: CASSPGVCEAFF.

This chain connects TRBV12-3 or TRBV12-4 to TRBJ2-1; the D gene is possibly TRBD1 (5 bases). The CDR3 spans 13 residues. Trimming stripped 2 bases from V and 6 bases from J, with 8 bases between. The DNA for the CDR3 is TGTGCCAGCAGTTTAAGGGGAATCAATGAGCAGTTCTTC. Protein: CASSLRGINEQFF.

This clone was seen more than once but under ten times. The genes are TRBV6-6 and TRBJ1-6; D gene unclear. The germline V and J ends were trimmed by 7 bases and 10 bases, with 11 bases remaining between them. The CDR3 has 12 residues. Germline V lookup: CDR1 MNHNY, CDR2 SVGAGI (reference sequence). The CDR3 protein is CASTHYGSPLHF. The CDR3 DNA reads TGTGCCAGCACCCACTACGGGTCACCCCTCCACTTT.